The 2 T cell receptor beta chains given below trace back to one sample, sequenced in a study of CD8 T cells in ankylosing spondylitis. A single record per CDR3 protein comes from TCRdb applying MiXCR to the 5' RACE reads. The sample gives about 340,000 distinct CDR3 sequences, 20% to 25% of which show up once; around 14% is in the top ten. The source material was blood, either unsorted or a sorted T cell fraction (not recorded which). The receptors come from a male donor with ankylosing spondylitis or in good health (not recorded which).

The chain links TRBV20-1 to TRBJ2-3; unclear D gene. The CDR3 covers 15 residues. The V and J ends lost 3 bases and 0 bases respectively, with 13 bases between them. The germline V gene encodes CDR1 DFQATT and CDR2 SNEGSKA (reference sequence). The CDR3 sequence is CSASLGDPSTDTQYF. The DNA of the CDR3 is TGCAGTGCTAGCCTTGGAGACCCTAGCACAGATACGCAGTATTTT.

The chain is built from TRBV24-1 and TRBJ2-7; 9 bases fit TRBD1. This CDR3 has 15 residues. J was trimmed by 3 bases and V by 4 bases; bases with no gene match: 6. In germline, CDR1 is KGHDR, CDR2 SFDVKD. The DNA of the CDR3 is TGTGCCACCAGTGACTCGACAGGGGGGGACTACGAGCAGTACTTC. Translation gives CATSDSTGGDYEQYF.